This T cell receptor beta chain was found in a study of T cell responses to AZD1222 COVID-19 vaccine. Broader study findings: Elevations in Spike-specific TCR breadth and depth followed administration of two AZD1222 doses. A reported finding is that nearly half of spike-specific TCRs target unmutated variant regions. The peak T cell response came first, and repertoires were sampled only after it. Possibly, clonal diversity was underestimated; donors were largely white British and included more females.

As to this clone: Its target is unknown.

This table comes from immunoSEQ multiplex PCR, and its TCRdb copy is limited to in-frame clones, with some not included. Of about 130,000 clones in the sample, nearly 90% are singletons; the top ten hold about 6%. Looked up from germline, CDR1 is SGHVS and CDR2 is FQNEAQ. The CDR3 runs to 18 residues. Trimming cost V 5 bases and J 3 bases, with 20 bases left between them. Sequences were derived from peripheral blood, sampled 28 days after the second AZD1222 dose. The TCR sequence derives from an adult who received the AZD1222 COVID-19 vaccine. This chain uses TRBV7-8 with TRBJ1-6, with D perhaps matching TRBD1 (5 bases). The chain's CDR3 is CASSPGTPGRLYNSPLHF. In nucleotides, the CDR3 is TGTGCCAGCAGCCCCGGGACTCCCGGGAGACTCTATAATTCACCCCTCCACTTT. Looking up the rest from reference TRBV7-8 and TRBJ1-6 gives the full variable domain: GAGVSQSPRYKVAKRGQDVALRCDPISGHVSLFWYQQALGQGPEFLTYFQNEAQLDKSGLPSDRFFAERPEGSVSTLKIQRTQQEDSAVYLCASSPGTPGRLYNSPLHFGNGTRLTVT.